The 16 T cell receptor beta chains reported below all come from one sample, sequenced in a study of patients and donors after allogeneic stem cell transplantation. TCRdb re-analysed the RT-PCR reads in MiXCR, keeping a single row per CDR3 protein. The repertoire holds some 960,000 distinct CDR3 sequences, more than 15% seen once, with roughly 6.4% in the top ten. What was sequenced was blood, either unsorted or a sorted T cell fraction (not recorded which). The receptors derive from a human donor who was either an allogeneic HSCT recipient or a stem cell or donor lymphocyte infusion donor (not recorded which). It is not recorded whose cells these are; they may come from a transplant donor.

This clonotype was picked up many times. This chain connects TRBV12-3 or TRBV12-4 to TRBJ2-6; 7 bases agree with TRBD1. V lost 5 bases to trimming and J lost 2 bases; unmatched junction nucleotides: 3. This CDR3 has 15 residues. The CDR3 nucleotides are TGTGCCAGCAGTCAAGACAGGGCTGGGGCCAACGTCCTGACTTTC. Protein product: CASSQDRAGANVLTF.

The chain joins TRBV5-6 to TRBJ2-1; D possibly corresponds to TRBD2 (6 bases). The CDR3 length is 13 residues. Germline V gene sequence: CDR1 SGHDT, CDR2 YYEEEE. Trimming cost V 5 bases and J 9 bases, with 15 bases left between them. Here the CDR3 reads CASRLAPLGEQFF. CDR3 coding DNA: TGTGCCAGCAGGCTAGCGCCCCTCGGTGAGCAGTTCTTC.

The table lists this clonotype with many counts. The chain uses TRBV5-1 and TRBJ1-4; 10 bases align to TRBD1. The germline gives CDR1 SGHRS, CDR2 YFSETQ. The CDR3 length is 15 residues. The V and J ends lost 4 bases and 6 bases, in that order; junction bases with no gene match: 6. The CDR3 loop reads CASSRTGTGDEKLFF. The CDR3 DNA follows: TGCGCCAGCAGCAGAACCGGGACAGGGGATGAAAAACTGTTTTTT.

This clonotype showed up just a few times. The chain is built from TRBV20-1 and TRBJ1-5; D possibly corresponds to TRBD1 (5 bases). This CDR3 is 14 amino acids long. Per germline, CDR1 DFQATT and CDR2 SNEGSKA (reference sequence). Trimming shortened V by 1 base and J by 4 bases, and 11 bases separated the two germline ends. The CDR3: CSARGGNKNQPQHF. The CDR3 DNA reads TGCAGTGCTAGAGGGGGGAACAAGAATCAGCCCCAGCATTTT.

CDR3 sequence (DNA): TGTGCCAGCAGGGAGGACAGGAAACGTCATGAGCAGTTCTTC. It codes for CASREDRKRHEQFF. V and J are TRBV6-2 or TRBV6-3 and TRBJ2-1; 7 bases are a match to TRBD1. CDR3 length: 14 amino acids. The germline V gene has CDR1 MNHEY and CDR2 SVGEGT. V was clipped by 6 bases and J by 8 bases; unmatched bases: 10.

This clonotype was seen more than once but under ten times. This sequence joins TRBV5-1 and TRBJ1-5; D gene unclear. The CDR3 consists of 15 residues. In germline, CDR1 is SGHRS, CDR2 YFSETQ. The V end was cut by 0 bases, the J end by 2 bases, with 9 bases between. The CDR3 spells CASSLAGVGNQPQHF. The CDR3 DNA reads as TGCGCCAGCAGCTTGGCCGGGGTCGGCAATCAGCCCCAGCATTTT.

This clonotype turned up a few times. In nucleotides, the CDR3 is TGTGCCATCAGTGCAACAGGGCAAGAGACCCAGTACTTC. Residues: CAISATGQETQYF. The chain combines TRBV10-3 with TRBJ2-5; D might be TRBD1 (6 bases). Germline V lookup: CDR1 ENHRY, CDR2 SYGVKD. V was trimmed by 4 bases and J by 2 bases, leaving 8 bases between them. CDR3 length: 13 residues.

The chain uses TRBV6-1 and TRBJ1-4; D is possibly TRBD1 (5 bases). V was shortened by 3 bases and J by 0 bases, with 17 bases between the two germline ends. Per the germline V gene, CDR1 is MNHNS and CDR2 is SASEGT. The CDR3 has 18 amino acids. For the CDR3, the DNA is TGTGCCAGCAGTGACATGTGGAGGGGATTTGCAACTAATGAAAAACTGTTTTTT. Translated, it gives CASSDMWRGFATNEKLFF.

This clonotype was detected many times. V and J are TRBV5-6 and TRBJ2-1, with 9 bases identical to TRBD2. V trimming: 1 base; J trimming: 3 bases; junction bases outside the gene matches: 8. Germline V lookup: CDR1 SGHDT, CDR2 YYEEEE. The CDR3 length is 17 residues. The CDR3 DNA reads TGTGCCAGCAGCTTGCCCTTGGCTAGCGGGGTCTACAATGAGCAGTTCTTC. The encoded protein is CASSLPLASGVYNEQFF. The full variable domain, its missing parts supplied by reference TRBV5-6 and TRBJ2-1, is DAGVTQSPTHLIKTRGQQVTLRCSPKSGHDTVSWYQQALGQGPQFIFQYYEEEERQRGNFPDRFSGHQFPNYSSELNVNALLLGDSALYLCASSLPLASGVYNEQFFGPGTRLTVL.

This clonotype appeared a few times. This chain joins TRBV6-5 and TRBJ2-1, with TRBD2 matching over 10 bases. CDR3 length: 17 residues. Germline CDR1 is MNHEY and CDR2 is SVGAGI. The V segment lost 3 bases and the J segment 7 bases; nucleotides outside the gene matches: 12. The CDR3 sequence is CASSYGGTSVGGNEQFF. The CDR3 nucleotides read TGTGCCAGCAGTTATGGAGGGACTAGCGTTGGGGGGAATGAGCAGTTCTTC.

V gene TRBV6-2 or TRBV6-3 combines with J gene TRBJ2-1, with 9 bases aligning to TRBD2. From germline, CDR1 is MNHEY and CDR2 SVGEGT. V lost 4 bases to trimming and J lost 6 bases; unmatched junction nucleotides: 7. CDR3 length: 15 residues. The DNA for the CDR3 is TGTGCCAGCAGTTCCTTAGCGGGAGTCGCCAATGAGCAGTTCTTC. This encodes CASSSLAGVANEQFF.

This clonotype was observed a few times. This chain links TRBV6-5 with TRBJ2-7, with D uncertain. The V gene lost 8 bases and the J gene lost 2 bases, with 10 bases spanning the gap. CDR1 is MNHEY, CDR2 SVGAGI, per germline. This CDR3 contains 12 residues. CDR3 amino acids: CASAGPTYEQYF. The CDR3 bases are TGTGCCAGCGCCGGCCCTACCTACGAGCAGTACTTC.

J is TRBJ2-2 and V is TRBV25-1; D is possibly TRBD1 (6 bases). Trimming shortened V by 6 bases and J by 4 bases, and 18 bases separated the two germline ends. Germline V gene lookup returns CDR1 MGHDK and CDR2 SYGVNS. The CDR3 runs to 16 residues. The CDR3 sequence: CASSVTGSAGTGELFF. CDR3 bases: TGTGCCAGCAGCGTCACAGGGTCGGCAGGCACCGGGGAGCTGTTTTTT. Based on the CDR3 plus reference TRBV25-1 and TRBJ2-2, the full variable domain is EADIYQTPRYLVIGTGKKITLECSQTMGHDKMYWYQQDPGMELHLIHYSYGVNSTEKGDLSSESTVSRIRTEHFPLTLESARPSHTSQYLCASSVTGSAGTGELFFGEGSRLTVL.

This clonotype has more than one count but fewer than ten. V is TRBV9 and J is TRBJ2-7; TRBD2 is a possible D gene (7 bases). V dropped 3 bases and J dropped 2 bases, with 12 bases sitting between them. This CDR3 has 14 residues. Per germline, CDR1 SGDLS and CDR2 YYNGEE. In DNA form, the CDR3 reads TGTGCCAGCAGCGCGGGGGGCTCCCCCTACGAGCAGTACTTC. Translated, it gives CASSAGGSPYEQYF. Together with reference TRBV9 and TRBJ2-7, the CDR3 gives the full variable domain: DSGVTQTPKHLITATGQRVTLRCSPRSGDLSVYWYQQSLDQGLQFLIQYYNGEERAKGNILERFSAQQFPDLHSELNLSSLELGDSALYFCASSAGGSPYEQYFGPGTRLTVT.

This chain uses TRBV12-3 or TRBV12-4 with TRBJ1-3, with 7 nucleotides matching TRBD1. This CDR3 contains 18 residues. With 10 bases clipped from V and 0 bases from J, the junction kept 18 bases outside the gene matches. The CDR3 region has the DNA TGTGCCACCAAGGGGTCAATCTGGGGACAGCTCTCTGGAAACACCATATATTTT. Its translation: CATKGSIWGQLSGNTIYF.

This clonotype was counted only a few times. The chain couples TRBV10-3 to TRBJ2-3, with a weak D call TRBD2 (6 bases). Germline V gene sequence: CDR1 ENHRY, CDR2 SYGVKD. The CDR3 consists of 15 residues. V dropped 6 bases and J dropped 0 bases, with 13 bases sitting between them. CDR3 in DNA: TGTGCCATCAGATCACTAGCCGCTAGCACAGATACGCAGTATTTT. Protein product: CAIRSLAASTDTQYF.